Below are 17 T cell receptor beta chains sequenced from a single sample in a study of CD8 T cells in ankylosing spondylitis. Study-wide results and limits: Ankylosing spondylitis blood seemed to carry a telltale TCR beta motif made of about 8 highly homologous variants.

Each CDR3 protein is one row after TCRdb ran MiXCR on the 5' RACE reads. The sample holds tens of thousands of distinct CDR3 sequences, roughly 8.8% seen once. Their antigens are not known. Sequencing was performed on blood, either unsorted or a sorted T cell fraction (not recorded which). All receptors derive from a male donor with ankylosing spondylitis.

As DNA, the CDR3 is TGTGCCAGCAGCCTGACCGAAGCGAGGACAGATACGCAGTATTTT. Amino acids: CASSLTEARTDTQYF. V gene TRBV7-2 combines with J gene TRBJ2-3, with D unresolved. V lost 5 bases to trimming and J lost 3 bases, with 15 bases between them. CDR3 length equals 15 residues. CDR1 and CDR2 (germline): SGHTA, FQGNSA.

This clonotype has a handful of counts. The rearrangement uses TRBV27 and TRBJ2-1; 10 positions match TRBD1. Per germline, CDR1 MNHEY and CDR2 SMNVEV (reference sequence). The CDR3 sequence is 16 residues long. The V gene end was trimmed by 5 bases and the J gene end by 6 bases; junction bases not matched to a gene: 10. The CDR3 sequence is CASSPRQGANVNEQFF. The CDR3 nucleotides read TGTGCCAGCAGTCCCCGACAGGGGGCGAATGTCAATGAGCAGTTCTTC.

This clonotype was observed a handful of times. The rearrangement joins TRBV7-8 to TRBJ2-7; 12 nucleotides agree with TRBD2. This CDR3 has 15 residues. Per germline, CDR1 SGHVS and CDR2 FQNEAQ. V lost 7 bases, J lost 3 bases, and 7 bases stayed unmatched. CDR3 in amino acids: CASTPGTSGYYEQYF. The CDR3 DNA reads as TGTGCCAGCACACCAGGGACTAGCGGGTACTACGAGCAGTACTTC.

Ten or more counts support this clonotype. The rearrangement links TRBV27 to TRBJ1-1, with unresolved D. Germline CDR1 reads MNHEY; CDR2 reads SMNVEV (reference sequence). The CDR3 is 14 residues long. Trimming removed 3 bases from V and 4 bases from J, with 12 bases in between. The CDR3 loop reads CASSFRGEVTEAFF. The CDR3 bases are TGTGCCAGCAGTTTCCGGGGAGAGGTCACTGAAGCTTTCTTT.

J is TRBJ2-1 and V is TRBV20-1; 13 bases match TRBD2. Losses at the gene ends were 5 bases for V and 8 bases for J; bases not matched to a gene: 21. The CDR3 has 19 amino acids. Per the germline V gene, CDR1 is DFQATT and CDR2 is SNEGSKA (reference sequence). The DNA for the CDR3 is TGCAGTGCTGAACACCCGGGACTAGCGGGAACATCGTCCAGGGATGAGCAGTTCTTC. Amino acid sequence: CSAEHPGLAGTSSRDEQFF.

Worth noting for this clonotype: Being one base from a much bigger clone, this may be a read error. Because the CDR3 is missing its conserved closing phenylalanine or tryptophan, this is likely a read error. The chain joins TRBV11-3 to TRBJ1-1; D not certain. From germline, CDR1 is SGHNT and CDR2 YENEEA. Trimming pared 2 bases from V and 0 bases from J, leaving 7 bases between. CDR3 length equals 14 residues. The CDR3 here is CASSLLIMNTEAFL. The CDR3 coding sequence is TGTGCCAGCAGCTTATTAATCATGAACACTGAAGCTTTCCTT.

This clonotype was seen at least ten times. The rearrangement links TRBV7-8 to TRBJ2-1; no definite D call. The V end lost 1 base, the J end lost 7 bases, and 17 bases lay between the germline ends. This CDR3 spans 16 amino acids. CDR1 SGHVS and CDR2 FQNEAQ come from the germline V gene. The CDR3 nucleotides are TGTGCCAGCAGCTTAGGCGAGCGCTCAATCTGGAATGAGCAGTTCTTC. As protein: CASSLGERSIWNEQFF.

This chain joins TRBV7-9 and TRBJ2-3; a possible D gene is TRBD2 (6 bases). V was cut by 7 bases and J by 6 bases, with 26 bases left in between. The CDR3 extends over 17 amino acids. From germline, CDR1 is SEHNR and CDR2 FQNEAQ (reference sequence). CDR3 region: CASTPPEVSGPEDTQYF. CDR3 nucleotides: TGTGCCAGCACCCCGCCGGAAGTTAGCGGACCGGAGGATACGCAGTATTTT.

The sample holds many counts of this clonotype. V gene TRBV7-2 combines with J gene TRBJ2-3; D might be TRBD2 (5 bases). The germline CDR1 and CDR2 sequences are SGHTA and FQGNSA. The CDR3 covers 12 residues. Trimming pared 4 bases from V and 6 bases from J, leaving 8 bases between. The CDR3, as DNA: TGTGCCAGCAGCTCTAGAGGGGATACGCAGTATTTT. It specifies CASSSRGDTQYF.

This clonotype was counted many times. The chain couples TRBV7-7 to TRBJ2-1; TRBD1 aligns across 11 bases. V dropped 10 bases and J dropped 9; count of bases not matched to a gene: 5. CDR1 SSHAT and CDR2 FNYEAQ come from the germline V gene (reference sequence). CDR3 length: 12 amino acids. The CDR3 DNA follows: TGTGCCACTGGACAGGGGGCGGGTGAGCAGTTCTTC. Amino acid sequence: CATGQGAGEQFF.

The sample holds many counts of this clonotype. The V gene is TRBV14, the J gene TRBJ1-2; 8 bases align to TRBD1. Per germline, CDR1 SGHDN and CDR2 FVKESK. The CDR3 runs to 14 residues. V shed 6 bases and J 4 bases; nucleotides not matched to a gene: 7. As DNA, the CDR3 is TGTGCCAGCAGTTATGACAGGGGAGCCTATGGCTACACCTTC. Translation: CASSYDRGAYGYTF.

In its sample, this clonotype was seen many times. In nucleotides, the CDR3 is TGCAGCGCCGAAGGGGGATTCGAGCAGTACTTC. Protein: CSAEGGFEQYF. The chain uses TRBV29-1 and TRBJ2-7; tentative D call: TRBD1 (6 bases). V shed 7 bases and J shed 6 bases, with 13 bases lying between them. This CDR3 has 11 amino acids. The germline V gene has CDR1 SQVTM and CDR2 ANQGSEA.

Worth noting for this clonotype: The junction departs from germline at one end; a sequencing error may be responsible. V and J are TRBV10-3 and TRBJ2-1; TRBD2 matches at 10 bases. This CDR3 has 16 residues. Germline values: CDR1 ENHRY, CDR2 SYGVKD. The DNA of the CDR3 is TGTGCCGTCAGCCGGTCGACTAGCGGGTTCTACAATGAGCAGTTCTTC. This sequence encodes CAVSRSTSGFYNEQFF.

This clonotype occurred a few times. The chain joins TRBV20-1 to TRBJ2-1; a possible D gene is TRBD2 (6 bases). The CDR3 runs 16 residues. V lost 3 bases to trimming and J lost 2 bases, with 17 bases between them. Germline CDR1 and CDR2: DFQATT and SNEGSKA (reference sequence). Written as DNA, the CDR3 is TGCAGTGCTAGTCCCATGGCGGGATTTACCTACAATGAGCAGTTCTTC. This gives the protein CSASPMAGFTYNEQFF.

The V and J genes are TRBV7-9 and TRBJ1-1, with TRBD1 matching over 7 bases. Germline V gives CDR1 SEHNR, CDR2 FQNEAQ (reference sequence). The V gene end was trimmed by 1 base and the J gene end by 3 bases; junction bases not matched to a gene: 5. CDR3 size: 15 residues. In nucleotides, the CDR3 is TGTGCCAGCAGCTTAGAAGAGGGGGCGCACACTGAAGCTTTCTTT. Translating it yields CASSLEEGAHTEAFF.

This clonotype was observed many times. V is TRBV7-9 and J is TRBJ2-1, with 7 positions matching TRBD2. J gave up 6 bases and V 6 bases, and 11 bases lay outside the gene matches. Germline V gene data show CDR1 as SEHNR and CDR2 as FQNEAQ (reference sequence). The CDR3 spans 15 residues. CDR3: CASSITRGDFNEQFF. CDR3 sequence (DNA): TGTGCCAGCAGTATTACCCGGGGGGACTTCAATGAGCAGTTCTTC.

The genes are TRBV7-8 and TRBJ1-1; D is ambiguous. V lost 5 bases, J lost 2 bases, and 15 bases lay in between. The germline V gene has CDR1 SGHVS and CDR2 FQNEAQ. This CDR3 is built from 15 residues. The CDR3 nucleotides are TGTGCCAGCAGCACCCATGAGGGAGTCAACACTGAAGCTTTCTTT. This sequence encodes CASSTHEGVNTEAFF.